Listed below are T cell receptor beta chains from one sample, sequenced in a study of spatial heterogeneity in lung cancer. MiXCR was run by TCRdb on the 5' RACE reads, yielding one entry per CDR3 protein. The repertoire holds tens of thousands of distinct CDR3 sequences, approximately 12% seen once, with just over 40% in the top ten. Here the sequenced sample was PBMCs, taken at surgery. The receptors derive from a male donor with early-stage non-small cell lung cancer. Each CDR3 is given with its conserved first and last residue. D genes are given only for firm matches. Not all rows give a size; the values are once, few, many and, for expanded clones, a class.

CASSSHRRLTDTQYF | TGTGCCAGCAGCTCCCACAGGAGACTCACAGATACGCAGTATTTT | TRBV9 | NA | TRBJ2-3 | NA
CASSLAGGRAQPQHF | TGTGCCAGCAGCTTAGCAGGGGGTAGGGCTCAGCCCCAGCATTTT | TRBV7-8 | NA | TRBJ1-5 | NA
CASSSIDGESFNEQFF | TGTGCCAGCAGCTCCATTGACGGGGAGAGTTTCAATGAGCAGTTCTTC | TRBV7-9 | NA | TRBJ2-1 | NA
CASSIAQGGLEQFF | TGTGCCAGCAGCATCGCCCAGGGAGGACTTGAGCAGTTCTTC | TRBV12-3/TRBV12-4 | NA | TRBJ2-1 | NA
CASSGLKGGHYNEQFF | TGCGCCAGCAGTGGTCTAAAGGGGGGGCACTACAATGAGCAGTTCTTC | TRBV10-1 | few | TRBJ2-1 | NA
CAWSVRGNNSPLHF | TGTGCCTGGAGTGTACGGGGAAATAATTCACCCCTCCACTTT | TRBV30 | NA | TRBJ1-6 | NA
CSARGDRGNTEAFF | TGCAGTGCTAGAGGGGACAGGGGGAACACTGAAGCTTTCTTT | TRBV20-1 | NA | TRBJ1-1 | TRBD1
CSIPPSGYTDTQYF | TGCAGCATACCCCCTAGCGGATACACAGATACGCAGTATTTT | TRBV20-1 | few | TRBJ2-3 | TRBD2
CASSLYRGVNEKLFF | TGTGCCAGCAGCTTATACAGGGGCGTTAATGAAAAACTGTTTTTT | TRBV7-2 | few | TRBJ1-4 | TRBD1
CASSYSGATGNGQPQHF | TGTGCCAGCAGTTACTCAGGGGCGACAGGGAACGGACAGCCCCAGCATTTT | TRBV6-2/TRBV6-3 | NA | TRBJ1-5 | TRBD1
CASSTQNSPLHF | TGTGCCAGTAGTACCCAGAATTCACCCCTCCACTTT | TRBV19 | few | TRBJ1-6 | NA
CAISESTGGNNEQFF | TGTGCCATCAGTGAGTCGACAGGGGGGAACAATGAGCAGTTCTTC | TRBV10-3 | few | TRBJ2-1 | TRBD1
CASSPGVGYEQYF | TGTGCCAGCAGCCCAGGGGTGGGATACGAGCAGTACTTC | TRBV7-9 | few | TRBJ2-7 | NA
CASSLNSGEIGETQYF | TGTGCCAGCAGCCTAAATAGCGGGGAGATTGGGGAGACCCAGTACTTC | TRBV7-6 | NA | TRBJ2-5 | TRBD2
CASSFSGTTQETQYF | TGTGCCAGCAGCTTCTCCGGGACCACTCAAGAGACCCAGTACTTC | TRBV7-2 | NA | TRBJ2-5 | NA
CASSLRGQGYDEQFF | TGTGCCAGCAGCTTAAGGGGACAGGGGTACGATGAGCAGTTCTTC | TRBV7-6 | few | TRBJ2-1 | TRBD1
CASITLSYEQYF | TGTGCCAGCATTACTCTCTCCTACGAGCAGTACTTC | TRBV2 | NA | TRBJ2-7 | NA
CASSPRGGRNNEQFF | TGTGCCAGCTCACCACGGGGGGGTCGCAACAATGAGCAGTTCTTC | TRBV18 | NA | TRBJ2-1 | TRBD2
CASSRDVTTDTQYF | TGTGCCAGTAGTAGGGACGTAACCACAGATACGCAGTATTTT | TRBV19 | once | TRBJ2-3 | NA
CASSLTSGGAQGNEQFF | TGTGCCAGCAGTTTAACTAGCGGGGGGGCCCAGGGCAATGAGCAGTTCTTC | TRBV6-5 | NA | TRBJ2-1 | TRBD2
CASSPSDDRGTDTQYF | TGTGCCAGCAGTCCTTCCGATGACAGGGGAACAGATACGCAGTATTTT | TRBV12-3/TRBV12-4 | few | TRBJ2-3 | TRBD1
CASSWTGGEGYTF | TGTGCCAGCAGCTGGACAGGGGGCGAGGGCTACACCTTC | TRBV7-3 | few | TRBJ1-2 | TRBD1
CASSLAWKTQYF | TGTGCCAGCAGCTTAGCGTGGAAGACCCAGTACTTC | TRBV7-2 | NA | TRBJ2-5 | NA
CASSLDAFVRKTYEQYF | TGTGCCAGCAGCTTAGATGCTTTTGTCAGGAAAACCTACGAGCAGTACTTC | TRBV11-2 | many | TRBJ2-7 | NA
CASSSGRGGYNEQFF | TGCGCCAGCAGCAGCGGACGGGGGGGTTACAATGAGCAGTTCTTC | TRBV4-1 | NA | TRBJ2-1 | TRBD2
CASSPGTATPYEQYF | TGTGCCAGCAGCCCCGGGACCGCAACCCCCTACGAGCAGTACTTC | TRBV28 | few | TRBJ2-7 | NA
CARPSSTDTQYF | TGTGCCAGGCCGTCTAGCACAGATACGCAGTATTTT | TRBV28 | many | TRBJ2-3 | NA
CASTSLPDRERQPQHF | TGTGCCAGCACCTCCCTCCCTGACAGGGAGCGTCAGCCCCAGCATTTT | TRBV6-6 | NA | TRBJ1-5 | TRBD1
CASSLSPTYQPQHF | TGTGCCAGCAGTTTATCGCCCACCTATCAGCCCCAGCATTTT | TRBV27 | many | TRBJ1-5 | NA
CSARTSGGQETQYF | TGCAGTGCTAGGACTAGCGGGGGTCAAGAGACCCAGTACTTC | TRBV20-1 | many | TRBJ2-5 | TRBD2
CSPGTVQETQYF | TGCAGTCCAGGCACAGTGCAAGAGACCCAGTACTTC | TRBV20-1 | NA | TRBJ2-5 | NA
CASSLSTGAWTEAFF | TGTGCCAGCAGCTTATCGACGGGGGCGTGGACTGAAGCTTTCTTT | TRBV7-2 | NA | TRBJ1-1 | NA
CSAGGGRANEKLFF | TGCAGTGCCGGAGGGGGGAGGGCTAATGAAAAACTGTTTTTT | TRBV20-1 | few | TRBJ1-4 | NA
CATSSEYTMNTEAFF | TGTGCCACCAGCAGCGAATATACAATGAACACTGAAGCTTTCTTT | TRBV15 | many | TRBJ1-1 | NA
CSVERTSGSPGEQFF | TGCAGCGTTGAAAGGACTAGCGGGAGTCCTGGTGAGCAGTTCTTC | TRBV29-1 | few | TRBJ2-1 | TRBD2
CASSGQGTEAFF | TGTGCCAGCAGCGGACAGGGCACTGAAGCTTTCTTT | TRBV6-2/TRBV6-3 | NA | TRBJ1-1 | TRBD1
CACSSGRYNEQFF | TGCGCCTGTTCTAGCGGGAGATACAATGAGCAGTTCTTC | TRBV5-1 | NA | TRBJ2-1 | TRBD2
CASSPEGQSYEQYF | TGTGCCAGCAGCCCTGAGGGACAGTCCTACGAGCAGTACTTC | TRBV6-6 | NA | TRBJ2-7 | TRBD1
CASSQGGRQNTEAFF | TGTGCCAGCAGCCAAGGTGGTCGGCAGAACACTGAAGCTTTCTTT | TRBV4-2 | NA | TRBJ1-1 | NA
CASSEREFAYNEQFF | TGTGCCAGCAGTGAGCGGGAGTTTGCCTACAATGAGCAGTTCTTC | TRBV6-2/TRBV6-3 | NA | TRBJ2-1 | TRBD2
CAISESGDTAYEQYF | TGTGCCATCAGTGAGTCTGGGGACACCGCCTACGAGCAGTACTTC | TRBV10-3 | many | TRBJ2-7 | NA
CASIKTRESSGNTIYF | TGTGCCAGCATCAAAACCAGGGAGAGCTCTGGAAACACCATATATTTT | TRBV6-6 | NA | TRBJ1-3 | NA
CATSGSQETQYF | TGTGCCACGTCCGGCAGTCAAGAGACCCAGTACTTC | TRBV28 | NA | TRBJ2-5 | NA
CASSLRTSGGVTDTQYF | TGTGCCAGCAGCCTAAGGACTAGCGGGGGGGTCACAGATACGCAGTATTTT | TRBV7-2 | few | TRBJ2-3 | TRBD2
CATSRDLSNEQFF | TGTGCCACCAGCAGAGATTTGTCCAATGAGCAGTTCTTC | TRBV15 | NA | TRBJ2-1 | NA
CASSPTRSSYNEQFF | TGTGCCAGCAGTCCTACTAGGAGCTCCTACAATGAGCAGTTCTTC | TRBV2 | many | TRBJ2-1 | NA
CSAPRVRVLNNEQFF | TGCAGTGCCCCCAGGGTACGAGTCTTAAACAATGAGCAGTTCTTC | TRBV20-1 | NA | TRBJ2-1 | NA
CASSSLGTSDSYEQYF | TGTGCCAGCAGTTCCCTCGGGACTAGCGATTCCTACGAGCAGTACTTC | TRBV28 | NA | TRBJ2-7 | TRBD2
CSVEDLGRTGVKLFF | TGCAGCGTTGAAGATCTGGGTAGGACAGGGGTTAAACTGTTTTTT | TRBV29-1 | few | TRBJ1-4 | TRBD1
CASRIQGGSQYF | TGTGCCAGCAGGATCCAGGGTGGGTCCCAGTACTTC | TRBV7-2 | NA | TRBJ2-5 | NA
CASSVGQQTTIGYTF | TGTGCCAGCAGCGTCGGACAGCAAACAACTATTGGCTACACCTTC | TRBV9 | NA | TRBJ1-2 | NA
CASSLTGDATNEKLFF | TGTGCCAGCAGCTTGACAGGGGATGCAACTAATGAAAAACTGTTTTTT | TRBV5-4 | NA | TRBJ1-4 | TRBD1
CASSLNLREAFF | TGTGCCAGCAGTCTTAATTTGCGGGAAGCTTTCTTT | TRBV6-6 | few | TRBJ1-1 | NA
CASSFRDGSYEQYF | TGTGCCAGCAGTTTCCGGGACGGATCCTACGAGCAGTACTTC | TRBV28 | many | TRBJ2-7 | NA
CASSAQLLAVTDTQYF | TGTGCCAGCAGCGCCCAACTGCTAGCGGTCACAGATACGCAGTATTTT | TRBV2 | NA | TRBJ2-3 | TRBD2
CASSLYRLAESNTGELFF | TGTGCCAGCAGCTTGTATAGGCTAGCAGAGTCGAACACCGGGGAGCTGTTTTTT | TRBV5-6 | NA | TRBJ2-2 | NA